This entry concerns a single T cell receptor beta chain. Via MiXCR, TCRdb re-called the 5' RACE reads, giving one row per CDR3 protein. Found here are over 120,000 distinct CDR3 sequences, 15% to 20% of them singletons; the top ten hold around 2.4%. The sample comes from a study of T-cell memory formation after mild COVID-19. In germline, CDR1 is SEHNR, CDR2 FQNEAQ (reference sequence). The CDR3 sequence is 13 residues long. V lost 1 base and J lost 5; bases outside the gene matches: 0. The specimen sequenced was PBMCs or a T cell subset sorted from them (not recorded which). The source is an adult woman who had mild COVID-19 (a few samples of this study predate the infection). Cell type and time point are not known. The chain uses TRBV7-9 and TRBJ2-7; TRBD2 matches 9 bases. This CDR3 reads CASSLGGGDEQYF. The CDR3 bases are TGTGCCAGCAGCTTAGGCGGGGGGGACGAGCAGTACTTC.